Below are 26 T cell receptor beta chains sequenced from a single sample in a study of blood T cell repertoires in COVID-19. Libraries were prepared by immunoSEQ multiplex PCR; TCRdb keeps only in-frame clonotypes and omits some of them. The sample records roughly 54,000 clones, approximately 91% being singletons. Sequencing input: peripheral blood. These receptors all come from a woman aged 55-69 years with active or convalescent COVID-19.

This clone has a single count. The chain has TRBV28 and TRBJ1-1; D is perhaps TRBD1 (6 bases). The CDR3 extends over 12 amino acids. The germline V gene encodes CDR1 MDHEN and CDR2 SYDVKM. Trimming took 5 bases from V and 8 from J, leaving 12 bases between them. The CDR3 DNA reads as TGTGCCAGCAGTACGGGACACGAAGAAGCTTTCTTT. Amino acids: CASSTGHEEAFF. Looking up the rest from reference TRBV28 and TRBJ1-1 gives the full variable domain: DVKVTQSSRYLVKRTGEKVFLECVQDMDHENMFWYRQDPGLGLRLIYFSYDVKMKEKGDIPEGYSVSREKKERFSLILESASTNQTSMYLCASSTGHEEAFFGQGTRLTVV.

The chain joins TRBV4-1 to TRBJ2-7, with 8 bases fitting TRBD2. The ends lost 1 base at V and 0 bases at J; junction bases unmatched: 5. This CDR3 comprises 16 residues. CDR1 MGHRA and CDR2 YSYEKL come from the germline V gene. The CDR3 sequence: CASSQAFGLASYEQYF. CDR3 in DNA: TGCGCCAGCAGCCAAGCCTTCGGACTAGCCTCCTACGAGCAGTACTTC.

This chain uses TRBV6-5 with TRBJ2-5; D remains unclear. This CDR3 spans 15 amino acids. The V and J ends lost 4 bases and 1 base respectively, with 13 bases between them. The germline CDR1 and CDR2 sequences are MNHEY and SVGAGI. The CDR3 coding sequence is TGTGCCAGCAGTTTTAGTCGGGTGGTCCAAGAGACCCAGTACTTC. Its protein is CASSFSRVVQETQYF.

The chain combines TRBV6-6 with TRBJ1-2; TRBD1 aligns across 8 bases. Germline V lookup: CDR1 MNHNY, CDR2 SVGAGI (reference sequence). This CDR3 spans 16 amino acids. V dropped 4 bases and J dropped 4; count of bases not matched to a gene: 11. The CDR3 DNA reads TGTGCCAGCAGTTCCACTGTCCCGGGACAGGTCTATGGCTACACCTTC. It codes for CASSSTVPGQVYGYTF.

CDR3 region: CASSASGARDTEAFF. CDR3 sequence (DNA): TGTGCCAGCAGCGCGTCAGGGGCTCGGGACACTGAAGCTTTCTTT. The V gene is TRBV9, the J gene TRBJ1-1; tentative D call: TRBD1 (6 bases). The length of the CDR3 is 15 residues. Per germline, CDR1 SGDLS and CDR2 YYNGEE. Trimming took 3 bases from V and 3 from J, leaving 15 bases between them. The whole variable domain, filled in from reference TRBV9 and TRBJ1-1, reads DSGVTQTPKHLITATGQRVTLRCSPRSGDLSVYWYQQSLDQGLQFLIQYYNGEERAKGNILERFSAQQFPDLHSELNLSSLELGDSALYFCASSASGARDTEAFFGQGTRLTVV.

The chain employs TRBV28 and TRBJ1-5; 9 bases align to TRBD1. This CDR3 spans 16 amino acids. The trim removed 5 bases at V and 0 bases at J, leaving 5 bases unmatched. Germline V gene data show CDR1 as MDHEN and CDR2 as SYDVKM. The CDR3 bases are TGTGCCAGCAGTATAGTACAGGGGGCTAGCAATCAGCCCCAGCATTTT. It translates to CASSIVQGASNQPQHF.

The V call is TRBV7-2, the J call TRBJ2-1; maybe TRBD2 (5 bases). Trimming took off 5 bases at V and 3 bases at J, with 11 bases between the two ends. Germline CDR1 and CDR2: SGHTA and FQGNSA. This CDR3 is 14 amino acids long. The CDR3 loop reads CASSPDGLYNEQFF. In nucleotides, the CDR3 is TGTGCCAGCAGCCCGGACGGACTCTACAATGAGCAGTTCTTC.

This chain links TRBV24-1 with TRBJ2-2; D is undetermined. Trimming took 4 bases from V and 1 from J, leaving 9 bases between them. The CDR3 consists of 15 residues. The germline V gene encodes CDR1 KGHDR and CDR2 SFDVKD. CDR3 residues: CATSDLTGNTGELFF. The CDR3 DNA reads TGTGCCACCAGTGACCTGACTGGGAACACCGGGGAGCTGTTTTTT.

The chain joins TRBV18 to TRBJ2-2; D perhaps matches TRBD2 (6 bases). Germline V gene data show CDR1 as KGHSH and CDR2 as LQKENI. V lost 3 bases to trimming and J lost 1 base, with 6 bases between them. The CDR3 length is 14 residues. Written as DNA, the CDR3 is TGTGCCAGCTCACCGGGAGGGAACACCGGGGAGCTGTTTTTT. Translating gives CASSPGGNTGELFF.

The chain employs TRBV3-1 (or the pseudogene TRBV3-2) and TRBJ2-3; no clear D. Looked up from germline, CDR1 is LGHDT and CDR2 is YNNKEL (reference sequence). Deletions cut 4 bases from V and 2 bases from J, with 7 bases between. The CDR3 contains 13 residues. CDR3 residues: CASSPDNTDTQYF. CDR3 in DNA: TGTGCCAGCAGCCCAGACAACACAGATACGCAGTATTTT.

The chain links TRBV5-4 to TRBJ1-1; the D is unclear. The V gene's germline CDR1 is SGHNT and CDR2 YYREEE (reference sequence). V was clipped by 0 bases and J by 2 bases, with 5 bases between them. The CDR3 extends over 13 amino acids. CDR3 loop: CASSLDINTEAFF. For the CDR3, the DNA is TGTGCCAGCAGCTTGGACATTAACACTGAAGCTTTCTTT. The complete variable domain, with remaining parts taken from reference TRBV5-4 and TRBJ1-1, reads ETGVTQSPTHLIKTRGQQVTLRCSSQSGHNTVSWYQQALGQGPQFIFQYYREEENGRGNFPPRFSGLQFPNYSSELNVNALELDDSALYLCASSLDINTEAFFGQGTRLTVV.

This sequence joins TRBV27 and TRBJ2-1, with D uncertain. The CDR3 is 17 residues long. Deletions cut 3 bases from V and 10 bases from J, with 25 bases between. The germline V gene encodes CDR1 MNHEY and CDR2 SMNVEV (reference sequence). The CDR3 DNA reads TGTGCCAGCAGTTTCCCAAATCCGAATCGCGCCAAGAACGAGCAGTTCTTC. Its translation: CASSFPNPNRAKNEQFF.

This clone was counted once. The chain couples TRBV25-1 to TRBJ2-6, with D possibly TRBD1 on 5 matching bases. The germline V gene encodes CDR1 MGHDK and CDR2 SYGVNS. The CDR3 runs to 13 residues. Trimming cost V 11 bases and J 3 bases, with 11 bases left between them. CDR3 in DNA: TGTGCCGCCCTAGGGGTTGGGGCCAACGTCCTGACTTTC. Translated, it gives CAALGVGANVLTF.

This clone was seen only a few times. This chain links TRBV4-1 with TRBJ2-1, with D hard to call. The CDR3 is 15 residues long. V dropped 1 base and J dropped 8 bases, with 15 bases sitting between them. Germline V gene sequence: CDR1 MGHRA, CDR2 YSYEKL. This CDR3 reads CASSQGGFGDHEQFF. The CDR3 DNA follows: TGCGCCAGCAGCCAAGGAGGCTTCGGAGACCATGAGCAGTTCTTC.

The V gene is TRBV7-9, the J gene TRBJ1-1, with D unresolved. Germline V gene sequence: CDR1 SEHNR, CDR2 FQNEAQ (reference sequence). This CDR3 is 13 amino acids long. The V end lost 3 bases, the J end lost 4 bases, and 9 bases lay between the germline ends. The CDR3 region is CASSFPGPTEAFF. Written as DNA, the CDR3 is TGTGCCAGCAGCTTCCCAGGTCCCACTGAAGCTTTCTTT.

The chain has TRBV29-1 and TRBJ1-2, with 8 bases aligning to TRBD1. There are 12 residues in the CDR3. With 2 bases clipped from V and 6 bases from J, the junction kept 2 bases outside the gene matches. Germline CDR1 SQVTM, CDR2 ANQGSEA. The CDR3 region has the DNA TGCAGCGTTGAACAGGGGGCGGATGGCTACACCTTC. This sequence encodes CSVEQGADGYTF.

The V gene is TRBV3-1 (or the pseudogene TRBV3-2), the J gene TRBJ2-7, with 7 bases that match TRBD2. CDR3 length: 14 amino acids. Trimming took 4 bases from V and 2 from J; bases not matched to a gene: 5. The germline gives CDR1 LGHDT, CDR2 YNNKEL (reference sequence). CDR3 bases: TGTGCCAGCAGCCCCAGCGGGAAGGCCTACGAGCAGTACTTC. It specifies CASSPSGKAYEQYF.

This clone has just one count. The V call is TRBV7-2, the J call TRBJ1-2; 8 bases agree with TRBD1. CDR1 is SGHTA and CDR2 is FQGNSA in the germline V gene. The V and J ends lost 5 bases and 4 bases, in that order; junction bases with no gene match: 12. This CDR3 contains 16 residues. The CDR3 DNA sequence: TGTGCCAGCAGCCCGAAAGGGGACAGGCTAAGCTATGGCTACACCTTC. Its translation: CASSPKGDRLSYGYTF.

This rearrangement joins TRBV12-5 to TRBJ1-1; D might be TRBD1 (5 bases). This CDR3 region has 14 residues. In germline, CDR1 is LGHNT, CDR2 FRNRAP. Trimming shortened V by 2 bases and J by 5 bases, and 12 bases separated the two germline ends. CDR3: CASGLYSAGTEAFF. The CDR3 region has the DNA TGTGCTAGTGGTTTGTACTCGGCAGGGACTGAAGCTTTCTTT. The full variable domain, in which reference TRBV12-5 and TRBJ1-1 provide the parts outside the CDR3, is DARVTQTPRHKVTEMGQEVTMRCQPILGHNTVFWYRQTMMQGLELLAYFRNRAPLDDSGMPKDRFSAEMPDATLATLKIQPSEPRDSAVYFCASGLYSAGTEAFFGQGTRLTVV.

The genes are TRBV24-1 and TRBJ1-4, with D perhaps TRBD1 (5 bases). The CDR3 is 13 residues long. The V end was cut by 7 bases, the J end by 8 bases, with 13 bases between. Germline lookup yields CDR1 KGHDR and CDR2 SFDVKD. The CDR3 reads CATRGQGEEKLFF. The DNA of the CDR3 is TGTGCCACCAGAGGTCAGGGTGAAGAAAAACTGTTTTTT.

V usage is TRBV3-1 (or the pseudogene TRBV3-2) and J usage is TRBJ2-3, with D possibly TRBD2 on 5 matching bases. This CDR3 has 13 amino acids. V dropped 0 bases and J dropped 7 bases, with 8 bases sitting between them. Looked up from germline, CDR1 is LGHDT and CDR2 is YNNKEL (reference sequence). CDR3 sequence reads: CASSQEEGNTQYF. In DNA form, the CDR3 reads TGTGCCAGCAGCCAAGAAGAGGGAAATACGCAGTATTTT.

This CDR3 reads CASSRGLAGNEKLFF. The CDR3 DNA reads TGTGCCAGCAGCCGTGGGTTAGCGGGGAATGAAAAACTGTTTTTT. The chain employs TRBV7-9 and TRBJ1-4; D call uncertain. The V gene's germline CDR1 is SEHNR and CDR2 FQNEAQ (reference sequence). V lost 5 bases and J 5 bases, leaving 15 bases between the germline ends. The CDR3 has 15 amino acids.

The V gene is TRBV19, the J gene TRBJ1-2; D unresolved. The CDR3 spans 13 residues. The V and J ends lost 3 bases and 7 bases respectively, with 12 bases between them. Germline V gene data show CDR1 as LNHDA and CDR2 as SQIVND (reference sequence). The chain's CDR3 is CASSMVRLGGYTF. CDR3 nucleotides: TGTGCCAGTAGTATGGTCCGCCTCGGTGGCTACACCTTC.

J is TRBJ2-6 and V is TRBV28; D not certain. Trimming removed 7 bases at V and 2 bases at J, with 15 bases between. From germline, CDR1 is MDHEN and CDR2 SYDVKM. This CDR3 has 16 amino acids. CDR3 in amino acids: CASIPGPRTGANVLTF. The DNA for the CDR3 is TGTGCCAGCATTCCCGGCCCTAGAACTGGGGCCAACGTCCTGACTTTC.

V usage is TRBV4-2 and J usage is TRBJ2-3; possibly TRBD2 for D (6 bases). Germline values: CDR1 LGHNA, CDR2 YNFKEQ. Deletions cut 2 bases from V and 5 bases from J, with 20 bases between. The CDR3 is 17 amino acids. The CDR3 DNA is TGTGCCAGCAGCCAATCGGGACTCCTCTCCGGTGTAGATACGCAGTATTTT. This translates into CASSQSGLLSGVDTQYF.

The chain links TRBV19 to TRBJ1-1; D may be TRBD1 (5 bases). Per the germline V gene, CDR1 is LNHDA and CDR2 is SQIVND (reference sequence). The V end lost 3 bases, the J end lost 0 bases, and 11 bases lay between the germline ends. The length of the CDR3 is 15 residues. CDR3 nucleotides: TGTGCCAGTAGTATTCAGGGCAGATTGAACACTGAAGCTTTCTTT. Amino acids: CASSIQGRLNTEAFF.